A single sample is the source of the 7 T cell receptor beta chains below, sequenced in a study of Graves' ophthalmopathy and Graves' hyperthyroidism. RNA served as the template for amplifying TCR beta CDR3 regions. An initial RT-PCR round employing HTBI primers preceded a second-round multiplex PCR. MiXCR was run by TCRdb on the multiplex PCR reads, yielding one entry per CDR3 protein. The data contain about 500,000 distinct CDR3 sequences, roughly 40% of them singletons. Sequencing was carried out using peripheral blood or thyroid tissue (not recorded which). These receptors were taken from an adult man with Graves' hyperthyroidism.

V usage is TRBV28 and J usage is TRBJ1-6; D gene uncertain. This CDR3 spans 17 amino acids. Per germline, CDR1 MDHEN and CDR2 SYDVKM. V dropped 5 bases and J dropped 0 bases, with 14 bases sitting between them. The CDR3 DNA reads TGTGCCAGCAGTCCCGCAGACCTGAGCTCCTATAATTCACCCCTCCACTTT. Translating it yields CASSPADLSSYNSPLHF.

The chain couples TRBV24-1 to TRBJ2-1, with 7 bases matching TRBD2. The CDR3 spans 16 residues. Losses at the gene ends were 5 bases for V and 5 bases for J; bases not matched to a gene: 11. Germline CDR1 reads KGHDR; CDR2 reads SFDVKD. CDR3 nucleotides: TGTGCCACCAGTGTCGGGGGAGGGGTGTCCGACAATGAGCAGTTCTTC. Translation: CATSVGGGVSDNEQFF.

This chain uses TRBV29-1 with TRBJ1-1; D is perhaps TRBD1 (6 bases). Trimming took off 4 bases at V and 1 base at J, with 16 bases between the two ends. Germline V gene lookup returns CDR1 SQVTM and CDR2 ANQGSEA. The CDR3 totals 15 residues. The CDR3 DNA reads as TGCAGCGTTGGGGGGCGGGGGCAGGGGAACACTGAAGCTTTCTTT. Its protein is CSVGGRGQGNTEAFF. Drawing the rest from reference TRBV29-1 and TRBJ1-1, the complete variable domain is SAVISQKPSRDICQRGTSLTIQCQVDSQVTMMFWYRQQPGQSLTLIATANQGSEATYESGFVIDKFPISRPNLTFSTLTVSNMSPEDSSIYLCSVGGRGQGNTEAFFGQGTRLTVV.

With respect to this clonotype: Relative to the germline gene, one junction end is altered; a read error may explain this. The rearrangement joins TRBV27 to TRBJ2-7, with D possibly TRBD2 on 6 matching bases. The germline gives CDR1 MNHEY, CDR2 SMNVEV (reference sequence). This CDR3 contains 12 residues. The CDR3 DNA reads TGTGTCAGCAGCATCCAGGGAGGCGAGCAGTACTTC. This encodes CVSSIQGGEQYF.

Comments on this clonotype: A much larger clone differs by one base, so this may be a read error. The chain employs TRBV5-1 and TRBJ1-2, with D hard to call. CDR1 and CDR2 from the germline V gene are SGHRS and YFSETQ. The CDR3 contains 16 residues. The CDR3 protein is CASSLSGTELGYGHTF. The CDR3 DNA reads as TGCGCCAGCAGCCTAAGTGGTACGGAGCTTGGATATGGCCACACCTTC.

Many counts were recorded for this clonotype. The CDR3 is CASSLGHLSNTGELFF. In DNA, the CDR3 is TGTGCCAGCAGCTTGGGGCACCTATCCAACACCGGGGAGCTGTTTTTT. V gene TRBV9 combines with J gene TRBJ2-2; tentative D call: TRBD1 (5 bases). This CDR3 is 16 amino acids long. V shed 4 bases and J shed 2 bases, with 15 bases lying between them. Germline values: CDR1 SGDLS, CDR2 YYNGEE.

This clonotype was found many times. The V gene is TRBV24-1, the J gene TRBJ1-1; D remains ambiguous. The CDR3 has 13 residues. V lost 6 bases and J 8 bases, leaving 15 bases between the germline ends. CDR1 and CDR2 (germline): KGHDR, SFDVKD. CDR3 protein: CATSPSGLEEAFF. CDR3 in DNA: TGTGCCACCAGTCCGTCGGGCCTTGAAGAAGCTTTCTTT.